Here is one TCR beta chain with its context. It may be a read error: a sequence one base away is much more abundant. With 6 bases clipped from V and 1 base from J, the junction kept 2 bases outside the gene matches. Germline assignment: CDR1 MNHNY and CDR2 SVGAGI (reference sequence). CDR3 length: 13 amino acids. Original processing methods: The assay estimated nucleated cells by amplifying reference gene primers. Data came from immunoSEQ multiplex PCR; TCRdb stores just in-frame clones and leaves some out. That table gives V, J and clone size, and the DNA gave D and trimming. The sample lists about 130,000 clones, less than 90% occurring once. This record belongs to a study of blood T cell repertoires in COVID-19.

The chain couples TRBV6-6 to TRBJ1-1; 7 bases are a match to TRBD1. The receptor comes from a woman between 25 and 40 years old who had recovered from COVID-19. Sequenced material: peripheral blood. As DNA, the CDR3 is TGTGCCAGCAGAGAGGGGGCGAACACTGAAGCTTTCTTT. It yields the protein CASREGANTEAFF.